The 29 T cell receptor beta chains below all came from one sample that was sequenced in a study of T cell responses to AZD1222 COVID-19 vaccine. Data came from immunoSEQ multiplex PCR; TCRdb stores just in-frame clones and leaves some out. This table has about 160,000 clones, 94% appearing once. The material sequenced was peripheral blood, taken on day 0 of AZD1222 vaccination. Source of these receptors: an adult in good health.

V and J are TRBV10-3 and TRBJ2-1; 9 nucleotides match TRBD1. The CDR3 totals 14 residues. The V and J ends lost 5 bases and 5 bases, in that order; junction bases with no gene match: 4. From germline, CDR1 is ENHRY and CDR2 SYGVKD. CDR3 DNA sequence: TGTGCCATCAGTACTCGGACAGGGGACAATGAGCAGTTCTTC. Protein product: CAISTRTGDNEQFF.

This chain uses TRBV7-2 with TRBJ1-4, with 7 bases that match TRBD1. The V and J ends lost 4 bases and 8 bases, in that order; junction bases with no gene match: 10. The germline V gene has CDR1 SGHTA and CDR2 FQGNSA. This CDR3 is 15 amino acids long. CDR3 region: CASSSRGGDGEKLFF. CDR3 nucleotide sequence: TGTGCCAGCAGCTCTCGAGGGGGCGACGGGGAAAAACTGTTTTTT.

The rearrangement uses TRBV15 and TRBJ1-2; TRBD1 might be the D (5 bases). Germline CDR1 LNHNV, CDR2 YYDKDF (reference sequence). The CDR3 extends over 14 amino acids. V was trimmed by 4 bases and J by 5 bases, leaving 14 bases between them. CDR3 sequence: CATSTIDSGYGYTF. The CDR3 nucleotides read TGTGCCACCAGCACTATCGATTCAGGGTATGGCTACACCTTC.

The V call is TRBV7-2, the J call TRBJ1-1; D is perhaps TRBD1 (5 bases). This CDR3 region has 17 residues. Trimming removed 1 base at V and 0 bases at J, with 15 bases between. Germline assignment: CDR1 SGHTA and CDR2 FQGNSA. The CDR3 DNA is TGTGCCAGCAGCTTAGTTCCGGGGCCAATCATGAACACTGAAGCTTTCTTT. Protein: CASSLVPGPIMNTEAFF.

This chain uses TRBV3-1 (or the pseudogene TRBV3-2) with TRBJ1-1, with unresolved D. This CDR3 has 13 amino acids. V lost 3 bases and J lost 1, with 6 bases in between. Germline assignment: CDR1 LGHDT and CDR2 YNNKEL (reference sequence). In DNA form, the CDR3 reads TGTGCCAGCAGCCAGGGAGGGAACACTGAAGCTTTCTTT. Encoded protein: CASSQGGNTEAFF.

J is TRBJ1-5 and V is TRBV5-6; TRBD1 agrees at 7 bases. Germline lookup yields CDR1 SGHDT and CDR2 YYEEEE. J gave up 6 bases and V 4 bases, and 10 bases lay outside the gene matches. This CDR3 is built from 15 residues. The DNA of the CDR3 is TGTGCCAGCAGCCGGGGACAGAATAACGTTCAGCCCCAGCATTTT. Encoded protein: CASSRGQNNVQPQHF.

Of note for this clone: In the same sample, other DNA sequences code for this CDR3. The J gene is TRBJ2-2, the V gene TRBV2, with D unresolved. CDR1 is SNHLY and CDR2 is FYNNEI in the germline V gene. The V gene lost 4 bases and the J gene lost 3 bases, with 3 bases spanning the gap. The CDR3 covers 12 residues. The CDR3, as DNA: TGTGCCAGCAGTGCGTACACCGGGGAGCTGTTTTTT. It yields the protein CASSAYTGELFF.

The chain recombines TRBV15 with TRBJ2-1; TRBD2 aligns across 13 bases. V lost 1 base and J lost 6; bases outside the gene matches: 12. The CDR3 runs to 19 residues. The germline V gene has CDR1 LNHNV and CDR2 YYDKDF (reference sequence). Written as DNA, the CDR3 is TGTGCCACCAGCAGAGGAAGGACTAGCGGGGGCCCTAGCCCCAATGAGCAGTTCTTC. It codes for CATSRGRTSGGPSPNEQFF.

The chain combines TRBV29-1 with TRBJ1-2; D unresolved. Trimming removed 3 bases from V and 4 bases from J, with 18 bases in between. This CDR3 region has 15 residues. Germline V gives CDR1 SQVTM, CDR2 ANQGSEA. For the CDR3, the DNA is TGCAGCGTTGATGCAAAATCGAGACTTGTCTATGGCTACACCTTC. It is translated as CSVDAKSRLVYGYTF.

The chain is built from TRBV27 and TRBJ1-6; possible D gene TRBD1, 6 bases. Germline CDR1 is MNHEY and CDR2 is SMNVEV (reference sequence). The V gene lost 3 bases and the J gene lost 10 bases, with 13 bases spanning the gap. The CDR3 loop spans 14 amino acids. The CDR3, as DNA: TGTGCCAGCAGTTTTAGGGGGGACACCTCACCCCTCCACTTT. Amino acids: CASSFRGDTSPLHF.

This chain uses TRBV7-3 with TRBJ2-1, with 12 bases lining up with TRBD2. Germline V gene data show CDR1 as SGHTA and CDR2 as FQGTGA. This CDR3 contains 15 residues. J was trimmed by 6 bases and V by 5 bases; bases with no gene match: 5. The CDR3 is CASSRTSGNINEQFF. The CDR3 nucleotides read TGTGCCAGCAGCCGGACTAGCGGGAATATCAATGAGCAGTTCTTC.

This chain links TRBV4-1 with TRBJ1-6; 7 positions agree with TRBD1. The V segment lost 4 bases and the J segment 14 bases; nucleotides outside the gene matches: 17. The CDR3 has 16 amino acids. Germline V gene sequence: CDR1 MGHRA, CDR2 YSYEKL. In nucleotides, the CDR3 is TGCGCCAGCAGCCCCTTCACGGGACAGAATCTTGGGTCCCTCCACTTT. Encoded protein: CASSPFTGQNLGSLHF.

The chain uses TRBV20-1 and TRBJ2-3; D is ambiguous. Looked up from germline, CDR1 is DFQATT and CDR2 is SNEGSKA (reference sequence). The CDR3 extends over 11 amino acids. V was shortened by 3 bases and J by 6 bases, with 7 bases between the two germline ends. The CDR3 region is CSARRWDTQYF. As DNA, the CDR3 is TGCAGTGCTAGGCGGTGGGATACGCAGTATTTT.

The chain uses TRBV5-1 and TRBJ2-3; no clear D gene. The CDR3 consists of 14 residues. Trimming stripped 2 bases from V and 2 bases from J, with 9 bases between. Germline values: CDR1 SGHRS, CDR2 YFSETQ. CDR3 residues: CASSFGEITDTQYF. CDR3 bases: TGCGCCAGCAGCTTTGGGGAAATCACAGATACGCAGTATTTT. The complete variable domain, with remaining parts taken from reference TRBV5-1 and TRBJ2-3, reads KAGVTQTPRYLIKTRGQQVTLSCSPISGHRSVSWYQQTPGQGLQFLFEYFSETQRNKGNFPGRFSGRQFSNSRSEMNVSTLELGDSALYLCASSFGEITDTQYFGPGTRLTVL.

The chain has TRBV27 and TRBJ2-3; a possible D gene is TRBD2 (5 bases). Germline values: CDR1 MNHEY, CDR2 SMNVEV (reference sequence). V lost 0 bases and J 7 bases, leaving 8 bases between the germline ends. This CDR3 comprises 13 residues. In DNA form, the CDR3 reads TGTGCCAGCAGTTTATCCGGGGTTTATACGCAGTATTTT. Translation: CASSLSGVYTQYF.

The chain employs TRBV4-1 and TRBJ1-2; D perhaps matches TRBD1 (6 bases). This CDR3 spans 16 amino acids. The ends were cut back, 1 base at V and 1 base at J, with 13 bases in the middle. The germline CDR1 and CDR2 sequences are MGHRA and YSYEKL. The CDR3 region is CASSQGIEGDNYGYTF. In DNA form, the CDR3 reads TGCGCCAGCAGCCAAGGAATTGAGGGGGATAACTATGGCTACACCTTC.

CDR3 loop: CASSKSDVADTQYF. CDR3 sequence (DNA): TGTGCCAGCAGTAAGAGCGATGTTGCCGATACGCAGTATTTT. The J gene is TRBJ2-3, the V gene TRBV7-2, with D unclear. The germline V gene encodes CDR1 SGHTA and CDR2 FQGNSA. V was clipped by 6 bases and J by 6 bases, with 16 bases between them. This CDR3 comprises 14 residues.

The chain has TRBV5-6 and TRBJ1-3; unclear D gene. CDR1 and CDR2 (germline): SGHDT, YYEEEE. The CDR3 spans 13 residues. Deletions cut 0 bases from V and 7 bases from J, with 8 bases between. The DNA of the CDR3 is TGTGCCAGCAGCTTGGATGACGGGAACACCATATATTTT. Protein sequence: CASSLDDGNTIYF.

This clone was detected a few times. The rearrangement joins TRBV4-3 to TRBJ1-3, with 7 positions matching TRBD1. CDR1 and CDR2 (germline): LGHNA, YSLEER. J was trimmed by 0 bases and V by 1 base; bases with no gene match: 3. CDR3 size: 16 residues. The CDR3 DNA sequence: TGCGCCAGCAGCCAAGGACAGGGTATCTCTGGAAACACCATATATTTT. This codes for CASSQGQGISGNTIYF.

The rearrangement links TRBV20-1 to TRBJ2-1; D not certain. CDR3 length: 10 amino acids. Germline V lookup: CDR1 DFQATT, CDR2 SNEGSKA (reference sequence). V was pared by 4 bases and J by 4 bases, with 2 bases between. In DNA, the CDR3 is TGCAGTGCTAATTACAATGAGCAGTTCTTC. It specifies CSANYNEQFF.

J is TRBJ1-4 and V is TRBV27; TRBD1 agrees at 9 bases. Trimming cost V 10 bases and J 12 bases; bases outside gene matches: 9. The CDR3 covers 12 residues. Germline CDR1 MNHEY, CDR2 SMNVEV (reference sequence). CDR3 in amino acids: CATRGQGRELFF. CDR3 bases: TGTGCCACCCGGGGACAGGGAAGGGAACTGTTTTTT.

The rearrangement joins TRBV19 to TRBJ2-2; possible D gene TRBD2, 5 bases. The CDR3 contains 13 residues. Per the germline V gene, CDR1 is LNHDA and CDR2 is SQIVND (reference sequence). Trimming took off 6 bases at V and 7 bases at J, with 12 bases between the two ends. The CDR3 protein is CASRDFNGGELFF. CDR3 DNA sequence: TGTGCCAGTAGGGACTTTAACGGCGGGGAGCTGTTTTTT.

V and J are TRBV7-8 and TRBJ2-7; possibly TRBD1 or TRBD2 for D (6 bases each). CDR1 SGHVS and CDR2 FQNEAQ come from the germline V gene. This CDR3 has 14 amino acids. V lost 1 base and J 5 bases, leaving 12 bases between the germline ends. The CDR3 region has the DNA TGTGCCAGCAGCTTAGGATTAGGGGGGCACGAGCAGTACGTC. Protein product: CASSLGLGGHEQYV.

The J gene is TRBJ1-1, the V gene TRBV27, with unresolved D. The CDR3 extends over 12 amino acids. Germline CDR1 reads MNHEY; CDR2 reads SMNVEV (reference sequence). Trimming stripped 3 bases from V and 8 bases from J, with 10 bases between. CDR3 bases: TGTGCCAGCAGTTTCCTTCGCGGGGAAGCTTTCTTT. Residues: CASSFLRGEAFF.

This chain connects TRBV28 to TRBJ1-1; D might be TRBD1 (6 bases). The CDR3 is 16 residues long. Trimming stripped 4 bases from V and 0 bases from J, with 15 bases between. Germline V gives CDR1 MDHEN, CDR2 SYDVKM. The CDR3, as DNA: TGTGCCAGCAGTTCGTACAGGGATCCCATGAACACTGAAGCTTTCTTT. Translated: CASSSYRDPMNTEAFF.

V and J are TRBV6-5 and TRBJ1-2; 11 bases match TRBD1. Germline trimming cut 2 bases from V and 8 bases from J; bases unmatched to any gene: 4. The CDR3 loop spans 14 amino acids. Per the germline V gene, CDR1 is MNHEY and CDR2 is SVGAGI. The CDR3 DNA sequence: TGTGCCAGCAGTTACGGACAGGGGGCCCTAGGCTACACCTTC. It translates to CASSYGQGALGYTF.

The gene calls are TRBV10-2 and TRBJ2-3; TRBD2 is a possible D gene (5 bases). The CDR3 is 14 residues long. Trimming took off 2 bases at V and 1 base at J, with 7 bases between the two ends. Germline V gene sequence: CDR1 WSHSY, CDR2 SAAADI. The CDR3 here is CASSELARTDTQYF. DNA of the CDR3: TGCGCCAGCAGTGAGCTAGCCCGCACAGATACGCAGTATTTT.

V gene TRBV7-9 combines with J gene TRBJ2-5, with 7 bases matching TRBD2. From germline, CDR1 is SEHNR and CDR2 FQNEAQ (reference sequence). This CDR3 region has 15 residues. The V segment lost 5 bases and the J segment 1 base; nucleotides outside the gene matches: 7. For the CDR3, the DNA is TGTGCCAGCAGCCCGCGGGACTACGGCCAAGAGACCCAGTACTTC. The encoded protein is CASSPRDYGQETQYF.

As concerns this clone: At one boundary the junction diverges from the germline segment, which might be a read error. DNA of the CDR3: TGTGCCAGCAGCTTTGGCCTAGCGGGCTACACTGAGCAGTTCTTC. Protein: CASSFGLAGYTEQFF. The genes are TRBV5-4 and TRBJ2-1, with 8 bases identical to TRBD2. Germline-derived CDR1 and CDR2 are SGHNT and YYREEE (reference sequence). The CDR3 is made up of 15 amino acids.